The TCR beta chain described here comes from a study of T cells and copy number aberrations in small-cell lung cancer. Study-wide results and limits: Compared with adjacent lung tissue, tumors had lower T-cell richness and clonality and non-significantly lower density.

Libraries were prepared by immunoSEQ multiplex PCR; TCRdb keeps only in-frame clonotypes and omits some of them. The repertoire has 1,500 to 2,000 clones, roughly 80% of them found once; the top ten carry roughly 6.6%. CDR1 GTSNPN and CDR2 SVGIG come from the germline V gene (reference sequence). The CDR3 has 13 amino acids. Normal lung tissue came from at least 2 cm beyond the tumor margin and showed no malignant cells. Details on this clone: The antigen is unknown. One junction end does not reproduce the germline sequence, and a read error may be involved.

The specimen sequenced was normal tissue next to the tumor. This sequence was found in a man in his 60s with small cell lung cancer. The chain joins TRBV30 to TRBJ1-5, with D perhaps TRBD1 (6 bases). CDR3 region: CAWNTGRNQPQQF. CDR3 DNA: TGTGCCTGGAACACAGGGAGGAATCAGCCCCAGCAGTTT.